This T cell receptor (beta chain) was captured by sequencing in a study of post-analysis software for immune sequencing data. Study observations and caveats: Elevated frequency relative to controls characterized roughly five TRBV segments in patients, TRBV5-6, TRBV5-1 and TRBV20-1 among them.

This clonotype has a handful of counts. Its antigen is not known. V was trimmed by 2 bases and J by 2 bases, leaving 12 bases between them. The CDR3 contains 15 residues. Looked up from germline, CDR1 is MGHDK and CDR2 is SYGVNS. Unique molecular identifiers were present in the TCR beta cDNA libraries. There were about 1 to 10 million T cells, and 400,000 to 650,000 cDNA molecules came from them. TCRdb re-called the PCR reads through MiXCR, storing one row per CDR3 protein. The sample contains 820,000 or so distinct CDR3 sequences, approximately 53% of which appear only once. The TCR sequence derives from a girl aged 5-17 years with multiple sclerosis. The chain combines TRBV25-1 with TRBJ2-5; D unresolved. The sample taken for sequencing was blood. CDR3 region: CASSEGPGLQETQYF. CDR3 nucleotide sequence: TGTGCCAGCAGTGAAGGGCCGGGTTTACAAGAGACCCAGTACTTC.